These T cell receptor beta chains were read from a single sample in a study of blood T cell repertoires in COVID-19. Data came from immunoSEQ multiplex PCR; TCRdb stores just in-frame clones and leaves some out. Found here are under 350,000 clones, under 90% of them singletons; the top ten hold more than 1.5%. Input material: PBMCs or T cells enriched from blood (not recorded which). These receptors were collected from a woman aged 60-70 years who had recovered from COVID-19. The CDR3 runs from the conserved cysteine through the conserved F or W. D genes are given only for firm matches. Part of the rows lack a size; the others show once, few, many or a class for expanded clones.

TGCGCCAGCCGGACAGATAATGAAAAACTGTTTTTT CASRTDNEKLFF - - TRBJ1-4 TRBV4-1
TGTGCCAGCAGCTTCTCAGGGACTGCAAACACCGGGGAGCTGTTTTTT CASSFSGTANTGELFF - - TRBJ2-2 TRBV11-3
TGTGCCAGCAGCCGCCGGTCGGGGAGTGCGACAGATACGCAGTATTTT CASSRRSGSATDTQYF - - TRBJ2-3 TRBV7-3
TGTGCTAGTGGTTTGGTAGTAGGGAGAGCTAACTATGGCTACACCTTC CASGLVVGRANYGYTF - - TRBJ1-2 TRBV12-5
TGTGCCAGCAGCGAAGGGGGCTTGAACACTGAAGCTTTCTTT CASSEGGLNTEAFF - TRBD1 TRBJ1-1 TRBV9
TGTGCCAGCAGCCCTGGACAGCCCGTTGAAAAACTGTTTTTT CASSPGQPVEKLFF - - TRBJ1-4 TRBV11-2
TGTGCCAGCTCACCACAGGGGTTGAGGGAAAAACTGTTTTTT CASSPQGLREKLFF once - TRBJ1-4 TRBV18
TGTGCCAGCAGTTTCGTGGCACATCAGCCCCAGCATTTT CASSFVAHQPQHF - - TRBJ1-5 TRBV12-3/TRBV12-4
TGTGCCAGCAGTCTACAGGGGGCGTTCGATGAAAAACTGTTTTTT CASSLQGAFDEKLFF - TRBD1 TRBJ1-4 TRBV6-5
TGTGCCAGCAGCGCAACAGGGGCGGGGGGCTATGGCTACACCTTC CASSATGAGGYGYTF once TRBD1 TRBJ1-2 TRBV11-2
TGTGCCAGCAGCTTAGCGGGTCCTAGCGGGGGATCCTCCGAGCAGTACTTC CASSLAGPSGGSSEQYF - TRBD2 TRBJ2-7 TRBV7-2
TGTGCCAGTAGCCAGGGTAGGTTCACCTATGGCTACACCTTC CASSQGRFTYGYTF - - TRBJ1-2 TRBV19
TGCGCCAGCAGTGACTCTCACCTCGGACAGGGAAACATTCAGTACTTC CASSDSHLGQGNIQYF - TRBD1 TRBJ2-4 TRBV10-1
TGTGCCAGCAGCGGGGCCAGCGGGAGCTCCTACAATGAGCAGTTCTTC CASSGASGSSYNEQFF - TRBD2 TRBJ2-1 TRBV9
TGTGCCAGCATCCCTACTGGGGAGGATCAGCCCCAGCATTTT CASIPTGEDQPQHF - - TRBJ1-5 TRBV27
TGTGCCAGCAGCGTATCTGTACAGGTCAATGAAAAACTGTTTTTT CASSVSVQVNEKLFF - - TRBJ1-4 TRBV9
TGCGCCAGCAGCCAAGGAAGAGGCTCGGGACTGACTAGCACAGATACGCAGTATTTT CASSQGRGSGLTSTDTQYF - - TRBJ2-3 TRBV4-1
TGCGCCAGCAGTCTACAGGGGGCGGAAAACATTCAGTACTTC CASSLQGAENIQYF - TRBD1 TRBJ2-4 TRBV10-2
TGTGCCAGCAGTCACGGACTAGCGGAAGAGACCCAGTACTTC CASSHGLAEETQYF - TRBD2 TRBJ2-5 TRBV6-5
TGTGCCAGCAGTGACAGGGTCGGTGAAAAACTGTTTTTT CASSDRVGEKLFF - - TRBJ1-4 TRBV2
TGTGCCAGCAGTTATGGGACAATGAACACTGAAGCTTTCTTT CASSYGTMNTEAFF - - TRBJ1-1 TRBV27
TGCGCCAGCATATCGGGGGGCAATGAGCAGTTCTTC CASISGGNEQFF - TRBD2 TRBJ2-1 TRBV5-1
TGTGCCAGCAGCCAAAGGCGAGAGCGTTCACCCCTCCACTTT CASSQRRERSPLHF few - TRBJ1-6 TRBV3-1/TRBV3-2
TGCAGTGCCCTTCGGGATCCTCTACCCTTC CSALRDPLPF - - TRBJ1-2 TRBV20-1
TGTGCCAGCAGGCTTGACGTAGGGGGAATCGATACGCAGTATTTT CASRLDVGGIDTQYF once - TRBJ2-3 TRBV28
TGTGCCACTAGTGTACAGGACAAAAACATTCAGTACTTC CATSVQDKNIQYF once - TRBJ2-4 TRBV19
TGTGCCAGTAGTAAAAAAGGGGATCCCCACTATGGCTACACCTTC CASSKKGDPHYGYTF - - TRBJ1-2 TRBV19
TGTGCCTGGGACAGAACCGCGGGGGCGCACCATGAAAAACTGTTTTTT CAWDRTAGAHHEKLFF - - TRBJ1-4 TRBV30
TGTGCCTGGAGTTTTTCGGACAGGGGGTATCAGCCCCAGCATTTT CAWSFSDRGYQPQHF once TRBD1 TRBJ1-5 TRBV30
TGCGCCAGCAATCCCACCCCGCGGGAGCGGCCGGCAGATACGCAGTATTTT CASNPTPRERPADTQYF - TRBD2 TRBJ2-3 TRBV5-1
TGTGCCAGCAGCCCCAGGACTAGCGGAGAGACCCAGTACTTC CASSPRTSGETQYF - TRBD2 TRBJ2-5 TRBV3-1/TRBV3-2
TGTGCCAGCCGGAGGGGGCGGGATAGGAATTCACCCCTCCACTTT CASRRGRDRNSPLHF once TRBD1 TRBJ1-6 TRBV2
TGTGCCAGCAGCGTAGGGACTGGGGGGGGTCGCCCGGCAAAAGCTTTCTTT CASSVGTGGGRPAKAFF - - TRBJ1-1 TRBV9
TGTGCCTGGAGTTCAGGGGCTATGAGTGAAAAACTGTTTTTT CAWSSGAMSEKLFF - - TRBJ1-4 TRBV30
TGTGCCAGCCGCTATGGGGAGGGGAATTCACCCCTCCACTTT CASRYGEGNSPLHF - - TRBJ1-6 TRBV6-6
TGCGCCAGCAGCGGGAGGGGCAGCTTTAGCTCTGGAAACACCATATATTTT CASSGRGSFSSGNTIYF - - TRBJ1-3 TRBV5-1
TGTGCCAGCAGCCGGAACAGCGGGGGGGCCGGAGATACGCAGTATTTT CASSRNSGGAGDTQYF - TRBD2 TRBJ2-3 TRBV3-1/TRBV3-2
TGCGCCAGCAGCATCCGGGACAGGCACACCGGGGAGCTGTTTTTT CASSIRDRHTGELFF - TRBD1 TRBJ2-2 TRBV5-1
TGCGCCAGCCCGTCGACATCCCAGCCAGGGACCCAGTACTTC CASPSTSQPGTQYF - - TRBJ2-5 TRBV10-1
TGTGCCAGCCTCCGAGAGGGATCTCAGCCCCAGCATTTT CASLREGSQPQHF - - TRBJ1-5 TRBV2